This T cell receptor (beta chain) was profiled in a study of T cells in Graves' hyperthyroidism and ophthalmopathy. Study outcomes and limitations: From stable hyperthyroidism, ophthalmopathy was separated by a 13 V-J model. Clonotypes that were expanded in thyroid above 0.001 mostly appeared in blood too.

Of note for this clonotype: Its antigen remains unidentified.

The investigators amplified TCR beta CDR3 regions from RNA transcripts. TCR CDR3 regions were first amplified by RT-PCR with HTBI primers. Using its own MiXCR run on the multiplex PCR reads, TCRdb lists one record per CDR3 protein. The profile shows approximately 24,000 distinct CDR3 sequences, 49% of them singletons. Predating any ophthalmopathy symptoms, the blood sample was taken at first hyperthyroidism diagnosis. Using over 8.5 ml of fresh peripheral blood, PBMCs were prepared. Germline CDR1 SGHVS, CDR2 FQNEAQ. V dropped 6 bases and J dropped 9; count of bases not matched to a gene: 11. The CDR3 spans 16 residues.

The sequenced sample was blood. This sequence originates from a woman in her thirties or forties with Graves' hyperthyroidism that later progressed to Graves' ophthalmopathy. The chain couples TRBV7-8 to TRBJ2-1, with 13 bases that match TRBD2. The CDR3: CASSKLAGGPVGEQFF. The DNA for the CDR3 is TGTGCCAGCAGTAAACTAGCGGGAGGGCCCGTAGGTGAGCAGTTCTTC.